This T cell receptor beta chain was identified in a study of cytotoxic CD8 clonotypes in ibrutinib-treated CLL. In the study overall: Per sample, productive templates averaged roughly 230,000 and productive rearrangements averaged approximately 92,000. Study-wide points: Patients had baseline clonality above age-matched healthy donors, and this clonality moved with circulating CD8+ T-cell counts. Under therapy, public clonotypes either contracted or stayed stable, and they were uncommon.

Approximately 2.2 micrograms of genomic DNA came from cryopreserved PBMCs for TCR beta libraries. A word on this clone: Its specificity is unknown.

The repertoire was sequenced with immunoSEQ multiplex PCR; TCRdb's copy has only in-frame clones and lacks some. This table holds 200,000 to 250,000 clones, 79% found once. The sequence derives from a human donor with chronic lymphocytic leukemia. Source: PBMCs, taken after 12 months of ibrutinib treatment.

DNA for the CDR3: TGTGCCAGTAGTCCCTGGGGGGGCAACACTGAAGCTTTCTTT. Translating gives CASSPWGGNTEAFF. The V and J genes are TRBV19 and TRBJ1-1; tentatively, D is TRBD1 (6 bases). CDR1 is LNHDA and CDR2 is SQIVND in the germline V gene (reference sequence). The germline V and J ends were trimmed by 5 bases and 2 bases, with 12 bases remaining between them. There are 14 residues in the CDR3.